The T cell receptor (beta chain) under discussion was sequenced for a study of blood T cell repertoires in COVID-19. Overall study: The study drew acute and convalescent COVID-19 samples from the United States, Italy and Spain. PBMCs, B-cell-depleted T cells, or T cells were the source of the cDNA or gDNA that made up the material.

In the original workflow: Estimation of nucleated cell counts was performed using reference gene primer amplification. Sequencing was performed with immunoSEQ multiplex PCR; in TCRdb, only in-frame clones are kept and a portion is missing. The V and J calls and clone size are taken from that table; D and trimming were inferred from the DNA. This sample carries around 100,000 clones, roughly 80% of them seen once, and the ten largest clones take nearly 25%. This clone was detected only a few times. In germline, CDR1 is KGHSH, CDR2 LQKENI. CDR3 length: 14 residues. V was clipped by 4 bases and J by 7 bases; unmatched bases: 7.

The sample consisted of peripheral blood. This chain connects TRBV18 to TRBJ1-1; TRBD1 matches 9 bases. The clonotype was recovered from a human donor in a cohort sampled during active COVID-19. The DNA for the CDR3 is TGTGCCAGCTCACAGAACAGGGGGCTTATTGAAGCTTTCTTT. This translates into CASSQNRGLIEAFF.